The present T cell receptor beta chain was sequenced within a study of T cell changes during pregnancy in multiple sclerosis. The ends lost 3 bases at V and 4 bases at J; junction bases unmatched: 6. The CDR3 covers 14 residues. Germline CDR1 and CDR2: SGDLS and YYNGEE. The data were produced by immunoSEQ multiplex PCR, yet TCRdb's version contains in-frame clones alone and is incomplete. This sample yields tens of thousands of clones, of which 91% are seen a single time; 9% to 14% belongs to the top ten. This sequence joins TRBV9 and TRBJ1-2; 7 bases line up with TRBD1. The sequence was collected from a female donor with multiple sclerosis, enrolled in a pregnancy study. Sequenced material: CD8+ T cells from peripheral blood mononuclear cells, taken after pregnancy. This chain's CDR3 is CASSAGGGGYGYTF. CDR3 coding DNA: TGTGCCAGCAGCGCCGGAGGGGGCGGCTATGGCTACACCTTC.